These 31 T cell receptor beta chains came from one sample sequenced in a study of shared clonotypes between healthy human individuals. Clones were read by immunoSEQ multiplex PCR, and TCRdb kept only the in-frame ones, dropping some. The sample has about 600,000 clones, less than 97% seen once; the top ten hold 0.11%. Terminally differentiated effector memory CD45RA+ cells were left out of the naive CD8 fraction, which was CD45RO-negative and positively selected for CCR7. The sequenced sample consisted of naive CD8+ T cells sorted from blood. The receptors were sampled from a woman in her 30s in good health.

Turning to this clone: A junction end diverges from the germline sequence, so it may reflect a read error. The gene calls are TRBV7-2 and TRBJ2-7; D is undetermined. Per the germline V gene, CDR1 is SGHTA and CDR2 is FQGNSA. The CDR3 length is 15 residues. CDR3 in amino acids: CASSIADLASYEQYF. The DNA for the CDR3 is TGTGCCAGCAGCATAGCAGACTTAGCCTCCTACGAGCAGTACTTC.

A few counts support this clone. The gene calls are TRBV30 and TRBJ1-2; D is possibly TRBD1 (5 bases). V lost 5 bases and J lost 12, with 13 bases in between. Germline-derived CDR1 and CDR2 are GTSNPN and SVGIG (reference sequence). The CDR3 has 10 amino acids. The CDR3 here is CAWPCRGDTF. CDR3 bases: TGTGCCTGGCCCTGTAGAGGGGACACCTTC. The full variable domain, its missing parts supplied by reference TRBV30 and TRBJ1-2, is SQTIHQWPATLVQPVGSPLSLECTVEGTSNPNLYWYRQAAGRGLQLLFYSVGIGQISSEVPQNLSASRPQDRQFILSSKKLLLSDSGFYLCAWPCRGDTFGSGTRLTVV.

The chain uses TRBV28 and TRBJ2-7; 9 bases line up with TRBD1. The V and J ends lost 5 bases and 2 bases, in that order; junction bases with no gene match: 4. The CDR3 runs 14 residues. CDR1 is MDHEN and CDR2 is SYDVKM in the germline V gene. CDR3 region: CASSGRTGAYEQYF. CDR3 in DNA: TGTGCCAGCAGTGGAAGGACAGGGGCCTACGAGCAGTACTTC.

The chain carries TRBV28 and TRBJ2-7, with 10 bases lining up with TRBD1. Germline loops: CDR1 MDHEN, CDR2 SYDVKM. V lost 8 bases, J lost 6 bases, and 7 bases stayed unmatched. CDR3 length equals 13 residues. The chain's CDR3 is CASLRDRGAEQYF. The DNA for the CDR3 is TGTGCCAGCCTCCGGGACAGGGGCGCCGAGCAGTACTTC.

V and J are TRBV6-7 and TRBJ1-4; 9 positions match TRBD1. TRBV6-7 carries the ORF label, with uncertain function. The CDR3 is made up of 15 amino acids. J lost 8 bases, V lost 4 bases, and 8 bases had no gene match. CDR3 nucleotide sequence: TGTGCCAGCAGTTCCTTGACAGGGGGGGAAGAAAAACTGTTTTTT. Translated, it gives CASSSLTGGEEKLFF.

This rearrangement joins TRBV7-6 to TRBJ2-1, with D uncertain. The CDR3 runs 14 residues. Germline CDR1 SGHVS, CDR2 FNYEAQ. V lost 0 bases, J lost 2 bases, and 5 bases lay in between. The CDR3 sequence is CASSLASAYNEQFF. DNA for the CDR3: TGTGCCAGCAGCTTAGCGTCCGCCTACAATGAGCAGTTCTTC.

This clone was picked up one time. The V call is TRBV5-1, the J call TRBJ2-1; 8 bases line up with TRBD2. The CDR3 consists of 15 residues. The ends lost 0 bases at V and 8 bases at J; junction bases unmatched: 7. Germline lookup yields CDR1 SGHRS and CDR2 YFSETQ. Here the CDR3 reads CASSLEDPAGDEQFF. The CDR3 bases are TGCGCCAGCAGCTTGGAGGATCCAGCGGGAGATGAGCAGTTCTTC.

The rearrangement uses TRBV7-9 and TRBJ2-1; perhaps TRBD2 as D (6 bases). V was clipped by 2 bases and J by 7 bases, with 15 bases between them. Looked up from germline, CDR1 is SEHNR and CDR2 is FQNEAQ (reference sequence). CDR3 length: 15 residues. The CDR3 nucleotides read TGTGCCAGCAGCTTAAATTCCAGACTAGTAAATGAGCAGTTCTTC. The encoded protein is CASSLNSRLVNEQFF.

V usage is TRBV28 and J usage is TRBJ2-3, with 9 bases that match TRBD2. V was pared by 2 bases and J by 5 bases, with 5 bases of the junction left unmatched. This CDR3 region has 15 residues. Germline V gives CDR1 MDHEN, CDR2 SYDVKM. CDR3 residues: CASSLLAGMVDTQYF. The CDR3 bases are TGTGCCAGCAGTTTACTAGCGGGAATGGTAGATACGCAGTATTTT.

The chain is built from TRBV9 and TRBJ2-7; D is possibly TRBD1 or TRBD2 (5 bases each). This CDR3 has 16 amino acids. V was shortened by 4 bases and J by 2 bases, with 19 bases between the two germline ends. Looked up from germline, CDR1 is SGDLS and CDR2 is YYNGEE. In DNA, the CDR3 is TGTGCCAGCAGCCCCCGAGGGGTGGGCCCCCCCTACGAGCAGTACTTC. Encoded protein: CASSPRGVGPPYEQYF.

V is TRBV9 and J is TRBJ2-7; 13 bases are shared with TRBD2. Germline V gene lookup returns CDR1 SGDLS and CDR2 YYNGEE. The CDR3 is 18 residues long. V lost 3 bases, J lost 0 bases, and 9 bases stayed unmatched. The CDR3 region has the DNA TGTGCCAGCAGCGATGGGACTAGCGGGACCCACCCCTCCTACGAGCAGTACTTC. Its translation: CASSDGTSGTHPSYEQYF.

This chain connects TRBV2 to TRBJ1-1, with D hard to call. Germline V gene data show CDR1 as SNHLY and CDR2 as FYNNEI. Trimming took 9 bases from V and 5 from J, leaving 16 bases between them. This CDR3 comprises 13 residues. The CDR3: CASKAMGGTEAFF. The CDR3 bases are TGTGCCAGTAAAGCCATGGGTGGGACTGAAGCTTTCTTT.

Concerning this clone itself: Other DNA sequences within the sample encode an identical CDR3. This sequence joins TRBV5-1 and TRBJ1-1; TRBD1 might be the D (5 bases). Germline V gene lookup returns CDR1 SGHRS and CDR2 YFSETQ. V gave up 0 bases and J gave up 0 bases, with 6 bases separating them. This CDR3 has 14 residues. Here the CDR3 DNA reads TGCGCCAGCAGCTTGGACAGGTTGAACACTGAAGCTTTCTTT. Translating it yields CASSLDRLNTEAFF.

The chain recombines TRBV7-6 with TRBJ2-7, with 8 positions matching TRBD2. The CDR3 totals 15 residues. Germline CDR1 SGHVS, CDR2 FNYEAQ. The ends lost 7 bases at V and 2 bases at J; junction bases unmatched: 10. The DNA of the CDR3 is TGTGCCAGCATCCAAGCGGGGGACGGACCCTACGAGCAGTACTTC. It yields the protein CASIQAGDGPYEQYF. Full variable domain (remainder filled in from reference TRBV7-6 and TRBJ2-7): GAGVSQSPRYKVTKRGQDVALRCDPISGHVSLYWYRQALGQGPEFLTYFNYEAQQDKSGLPNDRFSAERPEGSISTLTIQRTEQRDSAMYRCASIQAGDGPYEQYFGPGTRLTVT.

The chain recombines TRBV4-1 with TRBJ2-7, with D maybe TRBD2 (6 bases). Trimming took 0 bases from V and 6 from J, leaving 9 bases between them. Germline CDR1 and CDR2: MGHRA and YSYEKL. This CDR3 has 13 amino acids. CDR3 sequence (DNA): TGCGCCAGCAGCCAAGAGGGGGGACCCGAGCAGTACTTC. Translating it yields CASSQEGGPEQYF.

The genes are TRBV6-1 and TRBJ1-2, with a weak D call TRBD1 (5 bases). The length of the CDR3 is 14 residues. V was cut by 7 bases and J by 5 bases, with 17 bases left in between. CDR1 MNHNS and CDR2 SASEGT come from the germline V gene. CDR3 sequence: CASNLRSGPYGYTF. The CDR3 DNA reads TGTGCCAGCAACCTGAGGTCAGGGCCGTATGGCTACACCTTC.

For this clone: Other DNA sequences in the sample encode the same CDR3. The genes are TRBV7-9 and TRBJ2-1, with TRBD1 as a possible D gene (5 bases). The CDR3 has 12 residues. V was trimmed by 1 base and J by 7 bases, leaving 5 bases between them. CDR1 and CDR2 (germline): SEHNR, FQNEAQ (reference sequence). CDR3 nucleotides: TGTGCCAGCAGCTTAGAGGGGAATGAGCAGTTCTTC. Translating it yields CASSLEGNEQFF.

The gene calls are TRBV4-1 and TRBJ2-1, with 10 nucleotides matching TRBD1. The V gene's germline CDR1 is MGHRA and CDR2 YSYEKL. This CDR3 spans 16 amino acids. After removal of 1 base from V and 8 bases from J, the junction contained 8 bases not matched to a gene. The CDR3 region is CASSQGPGQGLDEQFF. CDR3 nucleotide sequence: TGCGCCAGCAGCCAAGGGCCGGGACAGGGGTTGGATGAGCAGTTCTTC.

This chain uses TRBV2 with TRBJ1-2, with D perhaps TRBD1 (5 bases). Trimming removed 2 bases at V and 4 bases at J, with 17 bases between. CDR3 size: 16 residues. CDR1 SNHLY and CDR2 FYNNEI come from the germline V gene. The CDR3 loop is CASSELSGASSYGYTF. Written as DNA, the CDR3 is TGTGCCAGCAGTGAATTATCCGGGGCGAGTAGCTATGGCTACACCTTC.

The chain has TRBV29-1 and TRBJ2-1, with a weak D call TRBD2 (5 bases). The CDR3 is 15 residues long. The germline V gene has CDR1 SQVTM and CDR2 ANQGSEA. With 6 bases removed from V and 0 bases from J, the gap between germline ends came to 15 bases. The CDR3 region is CSVEGDLSSYNEQFF. CDR3 sequence (DNA): TGCAGCGTCGAGGGAGACCTCAGCTCCTACAATGAGCAGTTCTTC.

Notes on this clone: Other DNA variants within this sample encode the same CDR3. The gene calls are TRBV4-1 and TRBJ2-5, with D hard to call. The length of the CDR3 is 13 residues. Between the trimmed V and J ends, which lost 0 bases and 3 bases, there was a span of 5 bases. Looked up from germline, CDR1 is MGHRA and CDR2 is YSYEKL. CDR3 loop: CASSQDSEETQYF. The CDR3, as DNA: TGCGCCAGCAGCCAAGACAGTGAAGAGACCCAGTACTTC.

This clone was recorded once. The chain couples TRBV29-1 to TRBJ2-2, with 7 nucleotides matching TRBD1. Losses at the gene ends were 7 bases for V and 5 bases for J; bases not matched to a gene: 10. The CDR3 has 14 residues. Germline V gene lookup returns CDR1 SQVTM and CDR2 ANQGSEA. The CDR3 is CSAGQAWGTGELFF. In DNA, the CDR3 is TGCAGCGCCGGACAGGCTTGGGGTACCGGGGAGCTGTTTTTT.

The J gene is TRBJ2-5, the V gene TRBV27; the D is unclear. CDR1 is MNHEY and CDR2 is SMNVEV in the germline V gene (reference sequence). This CDR3 region has 11 residues. Trimming removed 8 bases from V and 8 bases from J, with 12 bases in between. The CDR3 protein is CASGPLSTQYF. The CDR3, as DNA: TGTGCCAGCGGGCCCCTATCAACCCAGTACTTC.

The chain couples TRBV19 to TRBJ1-1; D unclear. Germline V CDR1 and CDR2: LNHDA, SQIVND (reference sequence). This CDR3 spans 14 amino acids. V was shortened by 4 bases and J by 4 bases, with 13 bases between the two germline ends. This chain's CDR3 is CASSRDGATTEAFF. Here the CDR3 DNA reads TGTGCCAGTAGTAGAGATGGAGCGACCACTGAAGCTTTCTTT.

The chain employs TRBV2 and TRBJ1-1; unclear D gene. CDR3 size: 13 residues. Trimming took 4 bases from V and 5 from J, leaving 11 bases between them. Germline loops: CDR1 SNHLY, CDR2 FYNNEI. CDR3 sequence (DNA): TGTGCCAGCAGTGTATGGGGAGGGACTGAAGCTTTCTTT. It specifies CASSVWGGTEAFF.

On this clone: This sample includes further DNA sequences coding for the same CDR3. The chain couples TRBV6-1 to TRBJ2-3, with TRBD2 matching 11 bases. Losses at the gene ends were 4 bases for V and 3 bases for J; bases not matched to a gene: 3. Germline V gene data show CDR1 as MNHNS and CDR2 as SASEGT. The CDR3 extends over 15 amino acids. DNA for the CDR3: TGTGCCAGCAGTGTCCTAGCGGGGGGTACAGATACGCAGTATTTT. It codes for CASSVLAGGTDTQYF.

This chain connects TRBV6-1 to TRBJ1-2; D gene ambiguous. This CDR3 comprises 12 residues. CDR1 is MNHNS and CDR2 is SASEGT in the germline V gene. V dropped 4 bases and J dropped 4 bases, with 7 bases sitting between them. CDR3 residues: CASSGLSYGYTF. The DNA of the CDR3 is TGTGCCAGCAGTGGACTGAGCTATGGCTACACCTTC.

The chain couples TRBV7-9 to TRBJ2-1; D uncertain. V was cut by 2 bases and J by 0 bases, with 11 bases left in between. Germline V gives CDR1 SEHNR, CDR2 FQNEAQ (reference sequence). The CDR3 is 16 residues long. CDR3 bases: TGTGCCAGCAGCTTAACCGACATCAGCTCCTACAATGAGCAGTTCTTC. Its translation: CASSLTDISSYNEQFF.

This chain links TRBV7-9 with TRBJ2-7; D gene uncertain. Trimming removed 5 bases at V and 2 bases at J, with 10 bases between. The germline V gene encodes CDR1 SEHNR and CDR2 FQNEAQ (reference sequence). The CDR3 consists of 13 residues. In nucleotides, the CDR3 is TGTGCCAGCAGCCGCTCGGAAGCCTACGAGCAGTACTTC. Translation gives CASSRSEAYEQYF. Complete variable domain (other parts from reference TRBV7-9 and TRBJ2-7): DTGVSQNPRHKITKRGQNVTFRCDPISEHNRLYWYRQTLGQGPEFLTYFQNEAQLEKSRLLSDRFSAERPKGSFSTLEIQRTEQGDSAMYLCASSRSEAYEQYFGPGTRLTVT.

The chain joins TRBV11-2 to TRBJ2-7; 10 bases are a match to TRBD1. J was trimmed by 4 bases and V by 1 base; bases with no gene match: 7. The germline gives CDR1 SGHAT, CDR2 FQNNGV. The CDR3 runs 16 residues. The CDR3 sequence: CASSLGGTGDLYEQYF. As DNA, the CDR3 is TGTGCCAGCAGCTTAGGAGGGACAGGGGACCTTTACGAGCAGTACTTC. The full variable domain, completed using reference TRBV11-2 and TRBJ2-7, is EAGVAQSPRYKIIEKRQSVAFWCNPISGHATLYWYQQILGQGPKLLIQFQNNGVVDDSQLPKDRFSAERLKGVDSTLKIQPAKLEDSAVYLCASSLGGTGDLYEQYFGPGTRLTVT.

The chain carries TRBV27 and TRBJ2-7, with D possibly matching TRBD2 (5 bases). The germline gives CDR1 MNHEY, CDR2 SMNVEV (reference sequence). This CDR3 region has 15 residues. The V gene lost 1 base and the J gene lost 4 bases, with 14 bases spanning the gap. As DNA, the CDR3 is TGTGCCAGCAGTTTATTGACCGGGAACGGTTACGAGCAGTACTTC. It encodes CASSLLTGNGYEQYF.